These T cell receptor beta chains were read from a single sample in a study of cytomegalovirus exposure and HLA in healthy donors. Clones were sequenced by immunoSEQ multiplex PCR, and TCRdb holds only the in-frame ones, with some missing. Of about 160,000 clones in the sample, less than 80% were seen once. Sequenced: PBMCs. All receptors derive from a man aged 35-49 years in good health and CMV-seronegative. The CDR3 runs from the conserved cysteine through the conserved F or W. A D gene is named only where the DNA matches it firmly. Not all rows give a size; the values are once, few, many and, for expanded clones, a class.

V gene	clone size	J gene	D gene	CDR3 DNA	CDR3 protein
TRBV27	few	TRBJ2-7	TRBD1	TGTGCCAGCAGTAGGGGGACAGCAACCTACGAGCAGTACTTC	CASSRGTATYEQYF
TRBV2	.	TRBJ2-6	TRBD2	TGTGCCAGCAGCGGGAGGGGGTCTGGGGCCAACGTCCTGACTTTC	CASSGRGSGANVLTF
TRBV5-1	.	TRBJ2-5	.	TGCGCCAGCAGCTTGGGAGGCGATCAAGAGACCCAGTACTTC	CASSLGGDQETQYF
TRBV29-1	.	TRBJ1-1	.	TGCAGCGTGACCGACAGGCCGAGGTCTGAAGCTTTCTTT	CSVTDRPRSEAFF
TRBV5-8	.	TRBJ2-4	TRBD1	TGTGCCAGCAGCTCCTGGACAGGGGCGGGCATTCAGTACTTC	CASSSWTGAGIQYF
TRBV4-1	.	TRBJ1-2	.	TGCGCCAGCAGCCAAGCCCTATTCTCATACGATGGCTACACCTTC	CASSQALFSYDGYTF
TRBV28	.	TRBJ2-1	.	TGTGCCAGCAGTTTAGGGTCAGGGAACTTAAAGAATGAGCAGTTCTTC	CASSLGSGNLKNEQFF
TRBV6-1	.	TRBJ2-7	TRBD1	TGTGCCAGCAGTGAAGATCGGGACAGGGGGTACTTC	CASSEDRDRGYF
TRBV11-2	.	TRBJ2-7	.	TGTGCCAGCAGCCTTGCGGATCCCCGGTACGAGCAGTACTTC	CASSLADPRYEQYF
TRBV6-5	.	TRBJ1-6	TRBD1	TGTGCCAGCAGTTACTTAGGGACAGAGACGAATTCACCCCTCCACTTT	CASSYLGTETNSPLHF
TRBV2	.	TRBJ2-1	.	TGTGCCAGAACAACTCCACTCCGGGTGGGGGGTGAGCAGTTCTTC	CARTTPLRVGGEQFF
TRBV7-3	.	TRBJ2-5	TRBD1	TGTGCCAGCAGCCCGGACAGGGGGGCGCAAGAGACCCAGTACTTC	CASSPDRGAQETQYF
TRBV7-8	.	TRBJ2-6	.	TGTGCCAGCAGCTTAGGGGGGCAGTCCTCTGGGGCCAACGTCCTGACTTTC	CASSLGGQSSGANVLTF
TRBV7-2	.	TRBJ2-7	.	TGTGCCAGCAGCTCCTACCAGGGCGAGCAGTACTTC	CASSSYQGEQYF
TRBV27	.	TRBJ2-7	.	TGTGCCAGCAGTTTCCGAGAGGGCACCTACGAGCAGTACTTC	CASSFREGTYEQYF
TRBV30	.	TRBJ2-2	TRBD2	TGTGCCGGTAACGGGGGGGCCGACACCGGGGAGCTGTTTTTT	CAGNGGADTGELFF
TRBV7-2	.	TRBJ2-7	TRBD2	TGTGCCAGCAGTCGTTCAAGCGGGGGTAGCTCCTACGAGCAGTACTTC	CASSRSSGGSSYEQYF
TRBV9	once	TRBJ2-1	.	TGTGCCAGCAGCGCTCCTGCGATAGCGGTCAATGAGCAGTTCTTC	CASSAPAIAVNEQFF
TRBV5-5	.	TRBJ2-7	.	TGTGCCAGCAGCTTGGTGGTAGGGGGAAGCTACGAGCAGTACTTC	CASSLVVGGSYEQYF
TRBV4-1	.	TRBJ1-1	.	TGCGCCAGCAGCCAAGTCGCCGAACGACTGTCCGAGGAAGCTTTCTTT	CASSQVAERLSEEAFF
TRBV18	.	TRBJ2-5	.	TGTGCCAGCTCACCGGCGGCAGGGATAAAGACCCAGTACTTC	CASSPAAGIKTQYF
TRBV28	.	TRBJ2-3	TRBD1	TGTGCCAGCAGTAATCCGGGACAGGGCACAGATACGCAGTATTTT	CASSNPGQGTDTQYF
TRBV5-6	few	TRBJ2-3	TRBD1	TGTGCCAGCAGCTTGGACAGGGGGACCGATACGCAGTATTTT	CASSLDRGTDTQYF
TRBV6-4	.	TRBJ2-3	TRBD2	TGTGCCAGCAGTGAGGGACTAGCCACAGATACGCAGTATTTT	CASSEGLATDTQYF
TRBV9	few	TRBJ2-7	TRBD2	TGTGCCAGCAGCCCCGCGGGGGTGGGCTACGAGCAGTACTTC	CASSPAGVGYEQYF
TRBV7-8	.	TRBJ1-5	.	TGTGCCAGCAGCTTAGGGGCTCAGCCCCAGCATTTT	CASSLGAQPQHF
TRBV19	.	TRBJ2-1	TRBD1	TGTGCCAGTAAACTTGACAGGGGCTCCTACAATGAGCAGTTCTTC	CASKLDRGSYNEQFF
TRBV21-1	.	TRBJ2-7	.	TGTGCCAGCAGCCCCGCCTGTGACAGCTACGAGCAGTACTTC	CASSPACDSYEQYF
TRBV27	few	TRBJ2-3	.	TGTGCCAGCAGTGAACCCACGAGGGTTAGCACAGATACGCAGTATTTT	CASSEPTRVSTDTQYF
TRBV7-9	.	TRBJ1-2	TRBD1	TGTGCCAGCAGCTCCGGGACAGCAATACTGGGCTACACCTTC	CASSSGTAILGYTF
TRBV28	.	TRBJ1-6	.	TGTGCCAGCAGTTTTTTCGGGGGGGGAAATTCACCCCTCCACTTT	CASSFFGGGNSPLHF